Described below is a single TCR beta chain sequence and its context. Antigen: not known. One tube held mixed TRB-A and TRB-B primer pools for touch-down PCR. Reprocessing the multiplex PCR reads, TCRdb reports a single entry for every CDR3 protein and omits DNA. The sample has 3,000 to 4,000 distinct CDR3 sequences. TRB was amplified from about 270 ng of peripheral blood genomic DNA per sample. This sample was included in a study of T cell clusters in autoimmune cytopenias. In the study overall: TRB sequencing had a median about 55,000 reads and about 2,400 distinct clonotypes per sample.

Overall study results and limits: The T cell clusters were defined only in silico, without experimental functional validation. TRB repertoire shifts in secondary cytopenia and chronic lymphocytic leukemia mostly reflected lymphoma, not autoimmunity. Primary autoimmune cytopenia patients appeared to lack physiological T cell clusters present in healthy donors.

The CDR3 spans 14 residues. Germline assignment: CDR1 MNHEY and CDR2 SMNVEV (reference sequence). The chain has TRBV27 and TRBJ2-3; TCRdb selects TRBD2, and the lack of DNA leaves this call unchecked. Sequenced sample: peripheral blood. The receptor's source is a human donor with an autoimmune cytopenia, with autoimmune hepatitis or in good health (not recorded which). CDR3 amino acids: CASSLLTTEDTQYF.